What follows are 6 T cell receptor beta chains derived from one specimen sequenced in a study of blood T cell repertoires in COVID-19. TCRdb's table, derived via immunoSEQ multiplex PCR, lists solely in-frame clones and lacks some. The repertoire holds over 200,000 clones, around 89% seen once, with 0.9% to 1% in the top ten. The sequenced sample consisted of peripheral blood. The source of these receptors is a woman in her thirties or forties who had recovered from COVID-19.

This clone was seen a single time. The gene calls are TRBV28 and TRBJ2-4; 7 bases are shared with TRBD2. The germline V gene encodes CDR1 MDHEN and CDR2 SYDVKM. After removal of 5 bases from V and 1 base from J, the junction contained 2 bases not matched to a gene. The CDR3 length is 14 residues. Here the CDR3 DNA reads TGTGCCAGCAGTCCCGGGGGGGCCAAAAACATTCAGTACTTC. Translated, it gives CASSPGGAKNIQYF.

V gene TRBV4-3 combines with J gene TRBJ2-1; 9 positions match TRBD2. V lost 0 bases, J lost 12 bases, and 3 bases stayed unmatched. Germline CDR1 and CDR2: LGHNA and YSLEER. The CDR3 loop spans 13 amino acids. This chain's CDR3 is CASSQDLREGQFF. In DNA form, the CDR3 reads TGCGCCAGCAGCCAAGATTTGCGGGAGGGGCAGTTCTTC.

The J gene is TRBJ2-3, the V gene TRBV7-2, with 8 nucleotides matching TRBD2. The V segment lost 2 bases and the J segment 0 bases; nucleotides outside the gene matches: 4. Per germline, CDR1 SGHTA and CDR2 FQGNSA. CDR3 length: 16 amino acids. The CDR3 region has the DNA TGTGCCAGCAGCTTACGGGCGGGAGGCAGCACAGATACGCAGTATTTT. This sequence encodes CASSLRAGGSTDTQYF.

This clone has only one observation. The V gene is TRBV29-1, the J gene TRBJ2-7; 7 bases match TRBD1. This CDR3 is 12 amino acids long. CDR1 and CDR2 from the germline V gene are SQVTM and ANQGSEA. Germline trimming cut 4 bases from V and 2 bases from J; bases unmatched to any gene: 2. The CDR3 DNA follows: TGCAGCGTTGGGACAGGACCCTACGAGCAGTACTTC. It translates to CSVGTGPYEQYF.

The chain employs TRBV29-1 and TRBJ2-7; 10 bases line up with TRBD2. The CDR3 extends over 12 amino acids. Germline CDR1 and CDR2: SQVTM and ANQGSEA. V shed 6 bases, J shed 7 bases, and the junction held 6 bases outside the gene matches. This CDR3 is CSVRLAGVEQYF. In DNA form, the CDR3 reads TGCAGCGTGAGGCTAGCGGGAGTTGAGCAGTACTTC.

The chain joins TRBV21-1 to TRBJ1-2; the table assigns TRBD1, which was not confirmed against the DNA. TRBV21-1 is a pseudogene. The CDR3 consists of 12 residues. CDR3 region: CATHRGRGGYTF. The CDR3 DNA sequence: TGTGCCACCCACAGGGGGCGGGGTGGCTACACCTTC.